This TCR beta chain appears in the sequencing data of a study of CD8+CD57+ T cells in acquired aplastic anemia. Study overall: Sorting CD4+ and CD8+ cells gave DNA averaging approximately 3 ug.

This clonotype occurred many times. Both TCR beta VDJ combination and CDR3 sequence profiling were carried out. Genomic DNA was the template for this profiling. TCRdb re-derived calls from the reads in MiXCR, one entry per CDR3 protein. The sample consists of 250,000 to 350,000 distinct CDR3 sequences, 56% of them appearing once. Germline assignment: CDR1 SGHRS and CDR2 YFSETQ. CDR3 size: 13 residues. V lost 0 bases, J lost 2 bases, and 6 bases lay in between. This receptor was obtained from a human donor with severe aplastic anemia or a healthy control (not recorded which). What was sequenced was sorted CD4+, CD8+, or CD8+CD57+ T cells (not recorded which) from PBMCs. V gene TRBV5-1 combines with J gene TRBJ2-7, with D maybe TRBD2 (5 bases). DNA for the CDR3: TGCGCCAGCAGCTTGGACGGGGCCTACGAGCAGTACTTC. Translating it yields CASSLDGAYEQYF.